This T cell receptor (beta chain) was sequenced in a study of tissue T cells after allogeneic stem cell transplantation. Study results and limitations: Only a limited share of tissue TCRs appeared in blood or spleen. Anatomically similar tissues had similar TCR repertoires within each patient. Sampling depth was limited, and the cohort was small and clinically varied.

Per germline, CDR1 KGHPV and CDR2 FQNQEV (reference sequence). V lost 8 bases and J lost 4; bases outside the gene matches: 5. This CDR3 region has 13 residues. Data came from immunoSEQ multiplex PCR; TCRdb stores just in-frame clones and leaves some out. The data show approximately 4,500 clones, 45% to 50% seen once. Details on this clone: Its matching antigen is unknown. Genes here carry mouse names. The sequence runs out 1 residue before the end of the CDR3; the remainder is reconstructed from the germline J gene.

The time point here: mouse harvest day 14 after allogeneic transplant. Tail vein injection delivered 10^7 T-cell-depleted bone marrow cells and 10^6 splenic CD5+ T cells. Tissues came from B6→BALB/c major-mismatch GVHD mice at day 7 or 14. This clonotype was sampled from a female BALB/c mouse given C57BL/6 T cells with graft-versus-host disease after an allogeneic hematopoietic cell transplant. The specimen was gut tissue. The chain joins TRBV26 to TRBJ2-5; TRBD1 aligns across 8 bases. Partial CDR3 DNA: TGTGCCAGCTTGACAGGGGAGAAAGACACCCAGTAC. Residues: CASLTGEKDTQY. The full CDR3 sequence reads CASLTGEKDTQYF. The complete variable domain, with remaining parts taken from reference TRBV26 and TRBJ2-5, reads NSKVIQTPRYLVKGQGQKAKMRCIPEKGHPVVFWYQQNKNNEFKFLINFQNQEVLQQIDMTEKRFSAECPSNSPCSLEIQSSEAGDSALYLCASLTGEKDTQYFGPGTRLLVL.